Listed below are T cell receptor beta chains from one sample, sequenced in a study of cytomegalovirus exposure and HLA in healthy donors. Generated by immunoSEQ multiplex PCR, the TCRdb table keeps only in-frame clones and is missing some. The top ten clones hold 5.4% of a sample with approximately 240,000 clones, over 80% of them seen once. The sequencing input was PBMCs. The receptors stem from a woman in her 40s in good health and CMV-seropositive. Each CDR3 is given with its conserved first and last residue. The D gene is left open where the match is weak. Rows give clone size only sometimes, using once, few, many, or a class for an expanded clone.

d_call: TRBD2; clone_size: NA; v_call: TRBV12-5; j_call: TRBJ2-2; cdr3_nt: TGTGCTAGTGGTCCAGAACCCTCTCAACCGGGACTAGCGGGAGGAAGGACCGGGGAGCTGTTTTTT; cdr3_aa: CASGPEPSQPGLAGGRTGELFF
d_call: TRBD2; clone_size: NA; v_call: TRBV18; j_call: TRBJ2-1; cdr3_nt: TGTGCCAGCTCACCTACGACTAGCGGGGGGTACAATGAGCAGTTCTTC; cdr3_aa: CASSPTTSGGYNEQFF
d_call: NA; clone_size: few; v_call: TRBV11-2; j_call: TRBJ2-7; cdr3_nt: TGTGCCAGCAGGGGTGGGGGGGCCATCGAGCAGTACTTC; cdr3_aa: CASRGGGAIEQYF
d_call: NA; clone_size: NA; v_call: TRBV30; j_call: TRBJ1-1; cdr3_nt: TGTGCCTGGAGCTCTGGCCGGAACACTGAAGCTTTCTTT; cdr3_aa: CAWSSGRNTEAFF
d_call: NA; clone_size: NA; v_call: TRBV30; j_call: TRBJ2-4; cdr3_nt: TGTGCCTGGAGTGAACTAGTTGAGAACATTCAGTACTTC; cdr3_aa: CAWSELVENIQYF
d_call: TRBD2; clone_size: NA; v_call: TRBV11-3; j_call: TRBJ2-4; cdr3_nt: TGTGCCAGCAGCTTAGATCAGGCGGGGGGGCCAATCGTTCAGTACTTC; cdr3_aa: CASSLDQAGGPIVQYF
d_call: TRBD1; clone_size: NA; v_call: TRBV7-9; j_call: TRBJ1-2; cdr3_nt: TGTTCCAGCAGCTCCTACAGGGGGGACTATGGCTACACCTTC; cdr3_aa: CSSSSYRGDYGYTF
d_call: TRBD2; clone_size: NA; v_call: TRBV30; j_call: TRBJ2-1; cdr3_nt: TGTGCCTGGAGTGTTTCCGGGACTAGCGGCTACAATGAGCAGTTCTTC; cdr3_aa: CAWSVSGTSGYNEQFF
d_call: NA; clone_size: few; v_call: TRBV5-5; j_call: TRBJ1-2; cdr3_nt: TGTGCCAGCAGCACCCCACCCATGACAGTCAATGGCTACACCTTC; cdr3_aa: CASSTPPMTVNGYTF
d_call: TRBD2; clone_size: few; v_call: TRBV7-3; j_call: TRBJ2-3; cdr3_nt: TGTGCCAGCAGCTTAAGATCGGGGGGGGCCGCAAATACGCAGTATTTT; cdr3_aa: CASSLRSGGAANTQYF
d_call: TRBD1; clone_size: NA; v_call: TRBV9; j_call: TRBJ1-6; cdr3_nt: TGTGCCAGCAGCGAAACCGGGACAGGCGGGTCACCCCTCCACTTT; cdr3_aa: CASSETGTGGSPLHF
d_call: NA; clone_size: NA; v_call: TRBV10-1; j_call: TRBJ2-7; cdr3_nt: TGCGCCAGCAGTATCACCCTGCTAGCGAACCACTACGAGCAGTACTTC; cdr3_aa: CASSITLLANHYEQYF
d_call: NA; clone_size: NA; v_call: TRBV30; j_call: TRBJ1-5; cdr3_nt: TGTGCCTGGAGTTTCGCCGGGAATCAGCCCCAGCATTTT; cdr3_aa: CAWSFAGNQPQHF
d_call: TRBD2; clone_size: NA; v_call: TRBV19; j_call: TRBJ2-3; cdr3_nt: TGTGCCAGTACTACTAGCGGTCGTGCAGATACGCAGTATTTT; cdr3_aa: CASTTSGRADTQYF
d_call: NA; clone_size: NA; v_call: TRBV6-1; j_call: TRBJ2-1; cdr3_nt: TGTGCCAGCAGTGCCACCATTCTACGTGAGCAGTTCTTC; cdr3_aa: CASSATILREQFF
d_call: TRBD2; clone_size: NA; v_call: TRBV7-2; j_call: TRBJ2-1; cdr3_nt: TGTGCCAGCAGCTCCCCCGCTAGTGCGGGAGTCAACAATGAGCAGTTCTTC; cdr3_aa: CASSSPASAGVNNEQFF
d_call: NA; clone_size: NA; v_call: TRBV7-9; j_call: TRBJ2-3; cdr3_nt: TGTTCCAGCAACCACTACCCAGATACGCAGTATTTT; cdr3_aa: CSSNHYPDTQYF
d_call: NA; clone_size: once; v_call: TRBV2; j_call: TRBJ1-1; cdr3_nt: TGTGCCAGCACAGCAAAGATCGGACAGCCCCTTAAGAACACTGAAGCTTTCTTT; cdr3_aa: CASTAKIGQPLKNTEAFF
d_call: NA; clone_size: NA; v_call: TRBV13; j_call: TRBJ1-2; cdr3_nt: TGTGCCAGCAGCGAAACAGGGATCCTAGGCTACACCTTC; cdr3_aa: CASSETGILGYTF
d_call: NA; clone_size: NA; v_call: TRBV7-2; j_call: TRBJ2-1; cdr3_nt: TGTGCCAGCAGCTTACCACCACAGAGACAAGAGCAGTTCTTC; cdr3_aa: CASSLPPQRQEQFF
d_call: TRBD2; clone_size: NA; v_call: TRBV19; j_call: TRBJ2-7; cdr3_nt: TGTGCCAGTAGTATCGGGTATATGACTAGCGGGAGGCCCTACGAGCAGTACTTC; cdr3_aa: CASSIGYMTSGRPYEQYF
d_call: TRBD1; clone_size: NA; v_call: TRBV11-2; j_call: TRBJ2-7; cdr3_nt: TGTGCCAGCAGCTTTGCCGGACAGGGGTCCTACGAGCAGTACTTC; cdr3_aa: CASSFAGQGSYEQYF
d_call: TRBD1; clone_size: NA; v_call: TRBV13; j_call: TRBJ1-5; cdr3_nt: TGTGCCAGCAGCTTAGGGACAGGGTGGAATCAGCCCCAGCATTTT; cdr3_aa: CASSLGTGWNQPQHF
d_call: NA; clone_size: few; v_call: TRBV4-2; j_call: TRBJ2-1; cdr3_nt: TGTGCCAGCAGCCAAATGCTAGCGACGGATGAGCAGTTCTTC; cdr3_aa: CASSQMLATDEQFF
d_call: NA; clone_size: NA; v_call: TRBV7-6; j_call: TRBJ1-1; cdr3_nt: TGTGCCAGCAGTCGTACGGGGGGCAGCACCTACACTGAAGCTTTCTTT; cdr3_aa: CASSRTGGSTYTEAFF
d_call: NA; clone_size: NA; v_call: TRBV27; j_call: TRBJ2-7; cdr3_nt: TGTGCCAGCAGTTTTGGGCAGACCTACGAGCAGTACTTC; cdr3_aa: CASSFGQTYEQYF
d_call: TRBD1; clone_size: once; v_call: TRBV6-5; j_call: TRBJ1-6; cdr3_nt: TGTGCCAGCAGTTACTCTGGACAGGGGGCCTTTTCACCCCTCCACTTT; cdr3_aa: CASSYSGQGAFSPLHF
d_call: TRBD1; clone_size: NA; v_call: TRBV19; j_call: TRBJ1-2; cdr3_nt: TGTGCCAGTAGTCCGACAGGGGGCGCCGGCTATGGCTACACCTTC; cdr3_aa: CASSPTGGAGYGYTF
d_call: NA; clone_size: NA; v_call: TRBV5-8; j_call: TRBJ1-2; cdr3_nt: TGTGCCAGCAGCTTATTTTCCGGGACATACCAGAACTATGGCTACACCTTC; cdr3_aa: CASSLFSGTYQNYGYTF
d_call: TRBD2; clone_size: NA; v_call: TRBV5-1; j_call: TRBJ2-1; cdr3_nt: TGCGCCAGCACCGGGGAGCGGGGGGGATACAATGAGCAGTTCTTC; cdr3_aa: CASTGERGGYNEQFF
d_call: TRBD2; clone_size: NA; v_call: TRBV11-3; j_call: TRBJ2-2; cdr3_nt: TGTGCCAGCAGCTCCGAAGCTAGGGAGGGGACCGGGGAGCTGTTTTTT; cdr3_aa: CASSSEAREGTGELFF
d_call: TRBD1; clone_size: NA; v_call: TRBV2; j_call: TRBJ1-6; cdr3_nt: TGTGCCAGTGTTGCCGGGACAGGGCCTTCACCCCTCCACTTT; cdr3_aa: CASVAGTGPSPLHF
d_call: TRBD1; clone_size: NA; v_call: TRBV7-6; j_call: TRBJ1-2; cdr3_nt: TGTGCCAGCAGCCCGACAGGGATGGGCTATGGCTACACCTTC; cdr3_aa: CASSPTGMGYGYTF
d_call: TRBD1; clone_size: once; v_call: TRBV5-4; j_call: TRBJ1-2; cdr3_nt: TGTGCCAGCAGGCACACAGGGGCGGGAGGCTACACCTTC; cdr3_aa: CASRHTGAGGYTF
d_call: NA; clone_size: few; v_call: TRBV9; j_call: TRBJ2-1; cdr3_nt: TGTGCCAGCAGCGTCGCTAGCTATGAGCAGTTCTTC; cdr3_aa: CASSVASYEQFF
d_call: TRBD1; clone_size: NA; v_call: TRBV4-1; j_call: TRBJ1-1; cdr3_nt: TGCGCCAGCAGCTTGCGGGACAGGAACACTGAAGCTTTCTTT; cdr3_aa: CASSLRDRNTEAFF
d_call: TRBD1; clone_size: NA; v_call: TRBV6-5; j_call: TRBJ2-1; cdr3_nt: TGTGCCAGCAGTTACTCTACAGGGGGGTACAATGAGCAGTTCTTC; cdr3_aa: CASSYSTGGYNEQFF
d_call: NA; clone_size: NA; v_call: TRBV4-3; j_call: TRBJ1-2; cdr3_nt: TGCGCCAGTTCCGGGACATTGGGAGGCTACACCTTC; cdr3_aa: CASSGTLGGYTF
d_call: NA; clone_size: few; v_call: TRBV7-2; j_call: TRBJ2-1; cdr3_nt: TGTGCCAGCAGCTTAGAGTCAAGGAGGGGCAATGAGCAGTTCTTC; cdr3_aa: CASSLESRRGNEQFF
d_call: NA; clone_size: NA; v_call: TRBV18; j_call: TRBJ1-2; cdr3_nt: TGTGCCAGCTCACCCACAGGGAACTATGGCTACACCTTC; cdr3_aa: CASSPTGNYGYTF
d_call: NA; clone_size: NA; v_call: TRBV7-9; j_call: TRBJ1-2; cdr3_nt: TGTGCCAGCAGCTTATGGGGGCGGGCAGCTAACTATGGCTACACCTTC; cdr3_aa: CASSLWGRAANYGYTF
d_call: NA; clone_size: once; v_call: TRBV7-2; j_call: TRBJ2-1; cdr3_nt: TGTGCCAGCAGCCCGGGACTCACGTACAATGAGCAGTTCTTC; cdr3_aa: CASSPGLTYNEQFF
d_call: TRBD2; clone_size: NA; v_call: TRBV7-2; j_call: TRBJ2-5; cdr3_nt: TGTGCCAGCAGCCTTGGGACTAGCGGGGGCCATCAGTACTTC; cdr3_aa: CASSLGTSGGHQYF
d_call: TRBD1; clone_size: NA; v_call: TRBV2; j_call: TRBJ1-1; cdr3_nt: TGTGCCAGCAGTGTCCGACAGGGCACTGAAGCTTTCTTT; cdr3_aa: CASSVRQGTEAFF
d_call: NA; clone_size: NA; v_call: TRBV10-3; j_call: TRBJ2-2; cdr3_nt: TGTGCCATCAGTGAGCTTGACAGAAACACCGGGGAGCTGTTTTTT; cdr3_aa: CAISELDRNTGELFF
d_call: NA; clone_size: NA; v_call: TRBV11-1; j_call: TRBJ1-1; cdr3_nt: TGTGCCAGCAGCTCAGAAGCTTTCTTT; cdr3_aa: CASSSEAFF